This TCR beta chain was recorded in a study of shared clonotypes between healthy human individuals. General study points: As a rule, naive subsets had a larger estimated richness than memory subsets. A small donor pool kept down the genetic and exposure-history diversity that was represented. The researchers took only blood, and tissue repertoires probably look different.

With respect to this clone: The antigen is undetermined.

V shed 6 bases, J shed 4 bases, and the junction held 13 bases outside the gene matches. The length of the CDR3 is 16 residues. Germline V gene sequence: CDR1 MDHEN, CDR2 SYDVKM. Replicate PCRs for sorted subsets used approximately 220 ng DNA; this equaled about 30,000 T cell genomes. The table came from immunoSEQ multiplex PCR; TCRdb's copy has only in-frame clones and leaves some out. Of 2 million to 3 million clones in the sample, 93% are singletons; the top ten hold 0.36%. The chain has TRBV28 and TRBJ2-3; 7 bases are a match to TRBD2. The clonotype was recovered from a man aged 18 to 29 in good health. Some clones in this sample may be carry-over from other donors' samples. Sequenced input: naive CD4+ T cells from PBMCs. Subset described: CD45RA+ positively selected. The CDR3 DNA sequence: TGTGCCAGCAGCCCCCTCTCGGGCGGGGGTCCAGATACGCAGTATTTT. It translates to CASSPLSGGGPDTQYF.